The next 7 T cell receptor beta chains were all read from a single sample in a study of PD-L1 blockade in urothelial cancer. TCRdb keeps only in-frame clones here, not all; method: immunoSEQ multiplex PCR. The sample contains some 100,000 clones, roughly nine tenths of which appear only once. The specimen was PBMCs, collected around atezolizumab (anti-PD-L1) treatment. The receptors stem from a woman of 80 years or more with urothelial cancer.

The chain couples TRBV27 to TRBJ2-2, with 9 bases aligning to TRBD2. The CDR3 totals 16 residues. CDR1 and CDR2 (germline): MNHEY, SMNVEV (reference sequence). V was clipped by 2 bases and J by 5 bases; unmatched bases: 6. CDR3 sequence: CASSLNSGSTTGELFF. In DNA, the CDR3 is TGTGCCAGCAGTTTAAATAGCGGGAGTACGACCGGGGAGCTGTTTTTT.

The V gene is TRBV19, the J gene TRBJ2-7, with TRBD2 as a possible D gene (6 bases). V dropped 6 bases and J dropped 2 bases, with 20 bases sitting between them. The CDR3 has 16 amino acids. Germline V gene lookup returns CDR1 LNHDA and CDR2 SQIVND (reference sequence). DNA for the CDR3: TGTGCCAGTAGCTCGGGTGGGCGTCGGGGGACCTACGAGCAGTACTTC. Its translation: CASSSGGRRGTYEQYF.

The rearrangement uses TRBV7-3 and TRBJ1-1, with TRBD1 identical over 9 bases. Trimming at V came to 3 bases and at J to 9 bases, leaving 5 bases not matched to a gene. The length of the CDR3 is 13 residues. Germline assignment: CDR1 SGHTA and CDR2 FQGTGA. The CDR3 here is CASSLIQGAKAFF. The CDR3 nucleotides are TGTGCCAGCAGCTTGATACAGGGGGCGAAAGCTTTCTTT. Full variable domain (remainder filled in from reference TRBV7-3 and TRBJ1-1): GAGVSQTPSNKVTEKGKYVELRCDPISGHTALYWYRQSLGQGPEFLIYFQGTGAADDSGLPNDRFFAVRPEGSVSTLKIQRTERGDSAVYLCASSLIQGAKAFFGQGTRLTVV.

This clone appeared a single time. V is TRBV7-2 and J is TRBJ2-3; 9 positions match TRBD2. The ends lost 1 base at V and 9 bases at J; junction bases unmatched: 20. CDR1 is SGHTA, CDR2 FQGNSA, per germline. The CDR3 runs to 19 residues. CDR3 sequence reads: CASSLGGGFSGRAPGTQYF. The CDR3 DNA reads TGTGCCAGCAGCTTAGGGGGGGGGTTTAGCGGGAGAGCCCCAGGGACGCAGTATTTT. Based on the CDR3 plus reference TRBV7-2 and TRBJ2-3, the full variable domain is GAGVSQSPSNKVTEKGKDVELRCDPISGHTALYWYRQSLGQGLEFLIYFQGNSAPDKSGLPSDRFSAERTGGSVSTLTIQRTQQEDSAVYLCASSLGGGFSGRAPGTQYFGPGTRLTVL.

A single count supports this clone. The CDR3: CASLGTGGGETQYF. CDR3 DNA sequence: TGTGCCAGCCTCGGGACAGGGGGTGGGGAGACCCAGTACTTC. J is TRBJ2-5 and V is TRBV2; TRBD1 matches 11 bases. The CDR3 covers 14 residues. V shed 8 bases and J 5 bases; nucleotides not matched to a gene: 7. Germline V CDR1 and CDR2: SNHLY, FYNNEI.

The chain uses TRBV4-2 and TRBJ2-5; D is uncertain. V was shortened by 0 bases and J by 2 bases, with 7 bases between the two germline ends. CDR1 is LGHNA, CDR2 YNFKEQ, per germline. The CDR3 totals 14 residues. In DNA form, the CDR3 reads TGTGCCAGCAGCCAAGATGTCTATCAAGAGACCCAGTACTTC. Protein: CASSQDVYQETQYF.

The chain couples TRBV29-1 to TRBJ2-7; 9 nucleotides match TRBD2. Germline V gene lookup returns CDR1 SQVTM and CDR2 ANQGSEA. J was trimmed by 4 bases and V by 4 bases; bases with no gene match: 5. The CDR3 has 13 amino acids. This CDR3 reads CSVASGKPYEQYF. In DNA form, the CDR3 reads TGCAGCGTTGCTAGCGGGAAACCTTACGAGCAGTACTTC.